This TCR beta chain was observed in a study of glioma-infiltrating T cells. Study findings and constraints: Above-expected tissue-blood divergence occurred in all gliomas, most in low-grade ones. Very few CDR3 sequences were shared between tissue and blood.

TCR alpha and beta CDR3 regions were amplified from RNA using iRepertoire nested multiplex PCR. TCRdb re-derived calls from the multiplex PCR reads in MiXCR, one entry per CDR3 protein. The sample gives 110,000 or so distinct CDR3 sequences, 25% to 30% of which show up once; about 30% is in the top ten. The germline V gene encodes CDR1 SNHLY and CDR2 FYNNEI. This CDR3 contains 11 residues. The germline V and J ends were trimmed by 8 bases and 6 bases, with 9 bases remaining between them. Concerning this clonotype itself: The antigen is undetermined.

The sequence was collected from a human donor with low-grade glioma or glioblastoma, undergoing nonglioma brain surgery, or in good health (not recorded which). The source material was glioma tissue, nonneoplastic brain tissue, or PBMCs (not recorded which). The chain links TRBV2 to TRBJ2-3, with D hard to call. The CDR3: CASGNYDTQYF. Here the CDR3 DNA reads TGTGCCAGCGGAAACTACGATACGCAGTATTTT.